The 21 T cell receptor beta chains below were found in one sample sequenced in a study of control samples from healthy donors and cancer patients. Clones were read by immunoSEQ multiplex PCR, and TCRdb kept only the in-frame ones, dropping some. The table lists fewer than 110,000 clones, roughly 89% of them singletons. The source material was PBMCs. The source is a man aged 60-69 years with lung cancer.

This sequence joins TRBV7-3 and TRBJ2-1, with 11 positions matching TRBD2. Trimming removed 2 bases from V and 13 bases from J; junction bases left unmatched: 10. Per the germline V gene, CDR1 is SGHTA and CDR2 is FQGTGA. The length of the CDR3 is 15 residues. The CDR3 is CASSLVLASGGSQFF. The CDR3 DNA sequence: TGTGCCAGCAGCTTAGTACTTGCTAGCGGGGGGTCTCAGTTCTTC. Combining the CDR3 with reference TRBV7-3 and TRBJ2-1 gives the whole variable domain GAGVSQTPSNKVTEKGKYVELRCDPISGHTALYWYRQSLGQGPEFLIYFQGTGAADDSGLPNDRFFAVRPEGSVSTLKIQRTERGDSAVYLCASSLVLASGGSQFFGPGTRLTVL.

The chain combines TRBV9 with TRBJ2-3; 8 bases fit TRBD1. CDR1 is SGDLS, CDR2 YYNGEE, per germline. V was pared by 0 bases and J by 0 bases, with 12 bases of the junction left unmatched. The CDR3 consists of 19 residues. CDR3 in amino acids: CASSVATGAGGLSTDTQYF. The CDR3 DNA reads TGTGCCAGCAGCGTAGCTACGGGGGCAGGGGGCCTCAGCACAGATACGCAGTATTTT. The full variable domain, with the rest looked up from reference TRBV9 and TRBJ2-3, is DSGVTQTPKHLITATGQRVTLRCSPRSGDLSVYWYQQSLDQGLQFLIQYYNGEERAKGNILERFSAQQFPDLHSELNLSSLELGDSALYFCASSVATGAGGLSTDTQYFGPGTRLTVL.

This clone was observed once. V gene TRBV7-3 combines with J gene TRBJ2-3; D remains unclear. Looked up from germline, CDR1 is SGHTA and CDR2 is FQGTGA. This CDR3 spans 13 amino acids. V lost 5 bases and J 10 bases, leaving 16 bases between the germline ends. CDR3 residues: CASSPLKGSAQYF. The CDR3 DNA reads TGTGCCAGCAGCCCCTTGAAGGGCTCGGCGCAGTATTTT.

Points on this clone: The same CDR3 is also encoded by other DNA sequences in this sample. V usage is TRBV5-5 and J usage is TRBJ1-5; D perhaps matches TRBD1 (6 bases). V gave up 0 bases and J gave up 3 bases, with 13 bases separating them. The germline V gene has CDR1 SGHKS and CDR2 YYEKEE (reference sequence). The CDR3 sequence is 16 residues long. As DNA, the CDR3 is TGTGCCAGCAGCTTGGGGCAGGGGCTAATCAATCAGCCCCAGCATTTT. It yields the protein CASSLGQGLINQPQHF.

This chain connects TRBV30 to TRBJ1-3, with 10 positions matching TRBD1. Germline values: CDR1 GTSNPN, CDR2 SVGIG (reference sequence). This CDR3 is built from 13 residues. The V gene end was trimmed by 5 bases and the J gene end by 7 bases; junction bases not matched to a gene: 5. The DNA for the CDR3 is TGTGCCTGGCAATCGGGACAGGGGAACACCATATATTTT. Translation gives CAWQSGQGNTIYF.

The CDR3 loop is CASRSTGFGANVLTF. CDR3 DNA: TGTGCCAGCAGATCGACAGGGTTTGGGGCCAACGTCCTGACTTTC. This sequence joins TRBV6-5 and TRBJ2-6; 7 bases map to TRBD1. The V gene's germline CDR1 is MNHEY and CDR2 SVGAGI. Trimming took 6 bases from V and 3 from J; bases not matched to a gene: 5. This CDR3 is built from 15 residues.

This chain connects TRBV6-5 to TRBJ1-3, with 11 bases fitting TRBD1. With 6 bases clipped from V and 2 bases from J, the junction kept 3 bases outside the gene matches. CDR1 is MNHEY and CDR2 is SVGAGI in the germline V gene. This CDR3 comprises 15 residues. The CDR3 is CASRTGQGAGNTIYF. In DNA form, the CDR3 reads TGTGCCAGCAGGACGGGACAGGGGGCTGGAAACACCATATATTTT.

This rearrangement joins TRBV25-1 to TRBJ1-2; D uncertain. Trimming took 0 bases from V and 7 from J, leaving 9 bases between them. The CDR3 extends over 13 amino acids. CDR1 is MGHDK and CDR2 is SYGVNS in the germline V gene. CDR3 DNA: TGTGCCAGCAGTGAATATCCAATCTCTGGCTACACCTTC. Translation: CASSEYPISGYTF.

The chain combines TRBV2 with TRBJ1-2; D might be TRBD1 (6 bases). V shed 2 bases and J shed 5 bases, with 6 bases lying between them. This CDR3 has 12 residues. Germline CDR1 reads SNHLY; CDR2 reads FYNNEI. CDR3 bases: TGTGCCAGCAGTGAAAGGGGGTATGGCTACACCTTC. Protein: CASSERGYGYTF.

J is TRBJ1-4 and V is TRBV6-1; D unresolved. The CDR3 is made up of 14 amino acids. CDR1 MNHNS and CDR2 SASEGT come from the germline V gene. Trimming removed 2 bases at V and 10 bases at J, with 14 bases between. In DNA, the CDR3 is TGTGCCAGCAGTGAAAGCGTCGGCGGTGGAAAACTGTTTTTT. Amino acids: CASSESVGGGKLFF.

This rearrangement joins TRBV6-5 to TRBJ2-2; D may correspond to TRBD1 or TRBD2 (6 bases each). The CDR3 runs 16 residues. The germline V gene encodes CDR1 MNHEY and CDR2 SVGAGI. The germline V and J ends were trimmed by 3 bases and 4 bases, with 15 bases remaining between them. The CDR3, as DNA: TGTGCCAGCAGTTATGAATCGGGGGCGGGCACCGGGGAGCTGTTTTTT. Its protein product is CASSYESGAGTGELFF.

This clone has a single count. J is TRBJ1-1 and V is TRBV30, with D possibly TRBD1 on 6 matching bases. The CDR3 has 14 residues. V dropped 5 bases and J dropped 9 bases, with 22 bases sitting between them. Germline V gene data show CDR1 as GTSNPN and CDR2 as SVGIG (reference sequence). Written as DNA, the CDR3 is TGTGCCTGGGGCCTACAGGGTGGAAGGACCCAAGCTTTCTTT. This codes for CAWGLQGGRTQAFF. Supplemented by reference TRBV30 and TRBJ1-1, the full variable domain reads SQTIHQWPATLVQPVGSPLSLECTVEGTSNPNLYWYRQAAGRGLQLLFYSVGIGQISSEVPQNLSASRPQDRQFILSSKKLLLSDSGFYLCAWGLQGGRTQAFFGQGTRLTVV.

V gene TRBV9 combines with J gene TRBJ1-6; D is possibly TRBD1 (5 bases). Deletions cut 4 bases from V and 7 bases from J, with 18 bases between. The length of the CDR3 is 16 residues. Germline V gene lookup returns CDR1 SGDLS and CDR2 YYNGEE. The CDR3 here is CASSPGRAGGNSPLHF. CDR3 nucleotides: TGTGCCAGCAGCCCAGGGAGGGCAGGAGGGAATTCACCCCTCCACTTT.

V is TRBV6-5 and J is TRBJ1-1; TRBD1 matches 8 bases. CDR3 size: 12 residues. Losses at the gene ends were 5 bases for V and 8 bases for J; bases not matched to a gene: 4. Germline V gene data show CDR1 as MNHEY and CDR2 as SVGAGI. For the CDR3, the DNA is TGTGCCAGCAGTACCCGGACAGGGGAAGCTTTCTTT. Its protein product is CASSTRTGEAFF.

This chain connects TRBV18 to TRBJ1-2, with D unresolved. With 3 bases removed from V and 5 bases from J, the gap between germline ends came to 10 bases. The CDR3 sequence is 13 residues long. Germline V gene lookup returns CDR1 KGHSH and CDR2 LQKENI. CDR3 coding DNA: TGTGCCAGCTCACCGTCGCAGGATTATGGCTACACCTTC. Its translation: CASSPSQDYGYTF. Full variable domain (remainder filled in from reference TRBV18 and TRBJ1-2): NAGVMQNPRHLVRRRGQEARLRCSPMKGHSHVYWYRQLPEEGLKFMVYLQKENIIDESGMPKERFSAEFPKEGPSILRIQQVVRGDSAAYFCASSPSQDYGYTFGSGTRLTVV.

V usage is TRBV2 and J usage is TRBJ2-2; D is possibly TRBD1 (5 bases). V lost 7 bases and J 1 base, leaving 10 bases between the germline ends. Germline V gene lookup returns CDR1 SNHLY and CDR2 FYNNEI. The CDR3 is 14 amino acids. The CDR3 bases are TGTGCCAGCATTAAAGACAGGAACACCGGGGAGCTGTTTTTT. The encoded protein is CASIKDRNTGELFF.

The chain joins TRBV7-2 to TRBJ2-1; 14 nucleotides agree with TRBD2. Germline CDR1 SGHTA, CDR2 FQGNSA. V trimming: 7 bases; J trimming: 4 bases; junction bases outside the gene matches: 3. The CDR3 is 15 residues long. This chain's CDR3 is CASNRLAGGYNEQFF. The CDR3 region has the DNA TGTGCCAGCAATCGACTAGCGGGGGGGTACAATGAGCAGTTCTTC. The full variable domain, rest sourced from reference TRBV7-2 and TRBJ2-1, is GAGVSQSPSNKVTEKGKDVELRCDPISGHTALYWYRQSLGQGLEFLIYFQGNSAPDKSGLPSDRFSAERTGGSVSTLTIQRTQQEDSAVYLCASNRLAGGYNEQFFGPGTRLTVL.

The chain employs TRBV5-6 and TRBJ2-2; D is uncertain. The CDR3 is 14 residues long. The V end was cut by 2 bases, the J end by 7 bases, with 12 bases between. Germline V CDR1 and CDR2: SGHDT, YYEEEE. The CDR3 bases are TGTGCCAGCAGCTTTTGGTCCACGGGCGGGGAGCTGTTTTTT. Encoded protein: CASSFWSTGGELFF. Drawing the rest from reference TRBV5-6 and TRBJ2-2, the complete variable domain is DAGVTQSPTHLIKTRGQQVTLRCSPKSGHDTVSWYQQALGQGPQFIFQYYEEEERQRGNFPDRFSGHQFPNYSSELNVNALLLGDSALYLCASSFWSTGGELFFGEGSRLTVL.

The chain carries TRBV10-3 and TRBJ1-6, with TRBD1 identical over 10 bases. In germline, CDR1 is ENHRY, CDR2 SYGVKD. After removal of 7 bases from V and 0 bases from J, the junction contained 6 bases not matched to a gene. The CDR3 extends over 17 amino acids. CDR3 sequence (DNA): TGTGCCATCAAACCCGGGACAGGGGCCTCCTATAATTCACCCCTCCACTTT. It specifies CAIKPGTGASYNSPLHF.

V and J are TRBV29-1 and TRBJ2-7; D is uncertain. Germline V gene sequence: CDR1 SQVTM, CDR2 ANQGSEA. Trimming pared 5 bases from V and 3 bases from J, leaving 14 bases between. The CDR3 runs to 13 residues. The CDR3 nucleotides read TGCAGCGTTACGGACGGGCGTTTCTACGAGCAGTACTTC. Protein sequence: CSVTDGRFYEQYF.

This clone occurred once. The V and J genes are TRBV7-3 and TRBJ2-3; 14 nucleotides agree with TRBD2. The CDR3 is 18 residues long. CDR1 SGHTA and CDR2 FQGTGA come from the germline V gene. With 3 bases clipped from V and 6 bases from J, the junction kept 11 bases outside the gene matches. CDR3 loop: CASSFPAGTSGGMDTQYF. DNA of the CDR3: TGTGCCAGCAGCTTTCCGGCCGGGACTAGCGGGGGAATGGATACGCAGTATTTT.